A selection of T cell receptor beta chains follows, all from one sample in a study of T cells in localized non-small cell lung cancer. Clones were read by immunoSEQ multiplex PCR, and TCRdb kept only the in-frame ones, dropping some. The sample contains under 35,000 clones, around four fifths of which appear only once. The specimen comprised peripheral blood, sampled before any cancer treatment. The receptor set was obtained from a male donor aged 60 or older with stage II squamous cell lung carcinoma. CDR3s include the opening cysteine and the closing phenylalanine or tryptophan. Fields, in order: V gene, clone size, J gene, D gene, CDR3 DNA, CDR3 protein. A D gene is named only where the DNA matches it firmly. Clone size, where shown, is once, few, many, or a class for clones that have expanded.

>TRBV18|NA|TRBJ2-1|TRBD2
TGTGCCAGCTCACCACAGCGGGAGTCGTACAATGAGCAGTTCTTC
CASSPQRESYNEQFF
>TRBV18|NA|TRBJ2-7|NA
TGTGCCAGCTCCCCTAACGGGGGCAGCTCCTACGAGCAGTACTTC
CASSPNGGSSYEQYF
>TRBV28|NA|TRBJ1-2|TRBD1
TGTGCCAGCAGTACGGACAGGGATAACTATGGCTACACCTTC
CASSTDRDNYGYTF
>TRBV5-1|NA|TRBJ2-5|TRBD1
TGCGCCAGCAGCTCATCGACAGGGGACCAAGAGACCCAGTACTTC
CASSSSTGDQETQYF
>TRBV7-6|NA|TRBJ2-1|NA
TGTGCCAGCAGCTTATCCACTCTAGGGGAGCAGTTCTTC
CASSLSTLGEQFF
>TRBV5-1|NA|TRBJ2-7|TRBD2
TGCGCCAGCAGCACAAAGGGACTAGCGGGAGGGCCCGTCGCCTACGAGCAGTACTTC
CASSTKGLAGGPVAYEQYF
>TRBV5-1|NA|TRBJ2-1|NA
TGCGCCAGCAGCTTCGGGGTAGCCGCGAGCTCCTACAATGAGCAGTTCTTC
CASSFGVAASSYNEQFF
>TRBV10-3|NA|TRBJ1-5|NA
TGTGCCATCAGTTCAACCGGGGTTCCAAGCAATCAGCCCCAGCATTTT
CAISSTGVPSNQPQHF
>TRBV5-1|NA|TRBJ1-5|NA
TGCGCCAGCAGCTTGGCCGGGGTAGGGATGCAGCCCCAGCATTTT
CASSLAGVGMQPQHF
>TRBV5-1|NA|TRBJ2-3|NA
TGCGCCAGCAGCTTGGCCAGCGGGTGGGATACGCAGTATTTT
CASSLASGWDTQYF
>TRBV27|NA|TRBJ1-2|NA
TGTGCCAGCAGTTTGAGCTCCCGGGGTTCTGGCTACACCTTC
CASSLSSRGSGYTF
>TRBV27|NA|TRBJ2-1|TRBD2
TGTGCCAGCAGTTTTAGCCCTAGCGGGAGTAGGAATGAGCAGTTCTTC
CASSFSPSGSRNEQFF
>TRBV6-5|NA|TRBJ2-2|NA
TGTGCCAGCAGGGACGAGACCCTGAACACCGGGGAGCTGTTTTTT
CASRDETLNTGELFF
>TRBV7-9|once|TRBJ2-5|TRBD1
TGTGCCAGCAGCTCGGACAGGGGGCTGGAGACCCAGTACTTC
CASSSDRGLETQYF
>TRBV10-3|NA|TRBJ2-4|NA
TGTGCCATAGGGGACTCTGATATTCAGTACTTC
CAIGDSDIQYF
>TRBV6-6|few|TRBJ1-5|NA
TGTGCCAGCAGTTACACTAGCAATCAGCCCCAGCATTTT
CASSYTSNQPQHF
>TRBV27|NA|TRBJ2-4|TRBD2
TGTGCCAGCAGTTCGGCGGGAGTGAGGGAAAACATTCAGTACTTC
CASSSAGVRENIQYF
>TRBV19|NA|TRBJ2-7|NA
TGTGCCAGTAGTTACGACGCCTCACCAAGCGAGCAGTACTTC
CASSYDASPSEQYF
>TRBV5-1|once|TRBJ2-3|NA
TGCGCCAGCAGCTTGGCCCCCGGGTACCAAGGGGATACGCAGTATTTT
CASSLAPGYQGDTQYF
>TRBV23-1|NA|TRBJ2-7|NA
TGCGCCAGCAGTCAACCCGGGACAAGGCTTAGCTCCTACGAGCAGTACTTC
CASSQPGTRLSSYEQYF
>TRBV6-4|once|TRBJ1-2|NA
TGTGCCAGCAGTGCGCAGGGAAACTATGGCTACACCTTC
CASSAQGNYGYTF
>TRBV5-1|NA|TRBJ2-1|TRBD1
TGCGCCAGCAGCTTGTCAGGGGGCGCCTACAATGAGCAGTTCTTC
CASSLSGGAYNEQFF
>TRBV12-5|once|TRBJ2-2|TRBD2
TGTGCTAGTGGTTTAGGCGGGAGTGGCACCGGGGAGCTGTTTTTT
CASGLGGSGTGELFF
>TRBV6-1|few|TRBJ2-5|TRBD2
TGTGCCAGCAGTGCAAGCGGGGGGGTCCCAACCCAGTACTTC
CASSASGGVPTQYF
>TRBV29-1|NA|TRBJ1-2|TRBD1
TGCAGCGTTGGCAGGGACAGGGATGGCTACACCTTC
CSVGRDRDGYTF
>TRBV19|NA|TRBJ1-2|NA
TGTGCCAGTAGGACGGGACACGGCTATGGCTACACCTTC
CASRTGHGYGYTF
>TRBV6-5|NA|TRBJ2-1|TRBD2
TGTGCCAGCGGGAGGCGGGAGTCCTACAATGAGCAGTTCTTC
CASGRRESYNEQFF
>TRBV6-1|NA|TRBJ1-1|NA
TGTGCCAGCAGTGAAGCAGCCGGTAGACTAGGAGCTTTCTTT
CASSEAAGRLGAFF
>TRBV19|NA|TRBJ1-6|TRBD1
TGTGCCAGTAGCACTCCTCCGGGGACAGCGCTTAATTCACCCCTCCACTTT
CASSTPPGTALNSPLHF
>TRBV2|few|TRBJ1-6|TRBD1
TGTGCCAGCAGTGGGGGACAGGGTAATTCACCCCTCCACTTT
CASSGGQGNSPLHF
>TRBV9|NA|TRBJ1-6|NA
TGTGCCAGCAGCGGACCAGGGGTTCCTAATTCACCCCTCCACTTT
CASSGPGVPNSPLHF
>TRBV23-1|NA|TRBJ2-7|NA
TGCGCCAGCAGTCATTGTCAGGGACTCCCCTACGAGCAGTACTTC
CASSHCQGLPYEQYF
>TRBV7-3|medium-sized|TRBJ2-3|NA
TGTGCCAGCAGCTTTTGGGGGAGTAAGGATACGCAGTATTTT
CASSFWGSKDTQYF
>TRBV6-6|NA|TRBJ2-7|NA
TGTGCCAGCTTGGAGGGAGGGGGGACCTACGAGCAGTACTTC
CASLEGGGTYEQYF
>TRBV5-4|NA|TRBJ1-2|NA
TGTGCCAGCAGCTTGGAATACTATGGCTACACCTTC
CASSLEYYGYTF
>TRBV6-1|NA|TRBJ1-1|TRBD1
TGTGCCAGCAGCCTCGAGGGGGCGGCAAGTGCTTTCTTT
CASSLEGAASAFF
>TRBV5-1|NA|TRBJ2-3|NA
TGCGCCAGCAGCCCCCGAGGAGCTAGCACAGATACGCAGTATTTT
CASSPRGASTDTQYF
>TRBV19|NA|TRBJ2-7|TRBD2
TGTGCCAGTAGTCATCTAGCGGGAGGTTCCGGCGAGCAGTACTTC
CASSHLAGGSGEQYF
>TRBV27|NA|TRBJ1-6|NA
TGTGCCAGCAGTTCGGACAAAGGAGACTATAATTCACCCCTCCACTTT
CASSSDKGDYNSPLHF
>TRBV11-2|NA|TRBJ1-1|TRBD1
TGTGCCAGCAGCTTGGGACAGTCTACAGAAGCTTTCTTT
CASSLGQSTEAFF
>TRBV30|NA|TRBJ2-3|TRBD2
TGTGCCTGGAATTTAGCGGGCGGGATTGATACGCAGTATTTT
CAWNLAGGIDTQYF